The T cell receptor (beta chain) described here comes from a study of radiotherapy plus CTLA-4 blockade in lung cancer. Study as a whole: With 25% to 35% of patients having disease control, objective responses were seen in 15% to 20%.

The table came from immunoSEQ multiplex PCR; TCRdb's copy has only in-frame clones and leaves some out. The sample consists of some 48,000 clones, 65% to 90% of them appearing once. The CDR3 covers 12 residues. Germline-derived CDR1 and CDR2 are KGHSH and LQKENI. The ends lost 5 bases at V and 7 bases at J; junction bases unmatched: 2. The sample in question was peripheral blood, obtained from a patient treated with radiotherapy plus ipilimumab. The chain uses TRBV18 and TRBJ1-5, with 7 bases fitting TRBD1. The origin of this receptor is a human donor with non-small cell lung cancer that progressed on radiotherapy plus ipilimumab. Some clones in this sample may be carry-over from other donors' samples. The CDR3 region has the DNA TGTGCCAGCTCAACACAGGGGCAGCCCCAGCATTTT. Translating it yields CASSTQGQPQHF.